Each of the 23 T cell receptor beta chains below was sequenced from the same sample in a study of T cell repertoires in cytomegalovirus infection. Their target antigens are unknown. TCRdb re-called the reads through MiXCR, storing one row per CDR3 protein. The table shows roughly 570,000 distinct CDR3 sequences, with around 40% occurring only once. Sequencing was performed on cultured PBMCs, taken from culture after CMV antigen stimulation. All receptors come from a human donor in good health (CMV status not recorded). Some clones in this sample may be carry-over from other donors' samples.

The chain recombines TRBV20-1 with TRBJ2-1; D gene ambiguous. The CDR3 is 13 residues long. Germline CDR1 is DFQATT and CDR2 is SNEGSKA (reference sequence). V was clipped by 3 bases and J by 0 bases, with 6 bases between them. The CDR3 is CSASGSSYNEQFF. CDR3 nucleotides: TGCAGTGCTAGCGGCAGCTCCTACAATGAGCAGTTCTTC.

This clonotype has a handful of counts. The chain recombines TRBV7-9 with TRBJ2-5, with TRBD1 matching over 7 bases. Germline V CDR1 and CDR2: SEHNR, FQNEAQ (reference sequence). This CDR3 is built from 15 residues. V was pared by 5 bases and J by 1 base, with 7 bases of the junction left unmatched. The DNA of the CDR3 is TGTGCCAGCAGCGCCAGAACAGGGGCCCAAGAGACCCAGTACTTC. This sequence encodes CASSARTGAQETQYF. Filled out from reference TRBV7-9 and TRBJ2-5, the complete variable domain reads DTGVSQNPRHKITKRGQNVTFRCDPISEHNRLYWYRQTLGQGPEFLTYFQNEAQLEKSRLLSDRFSAERPKGSFSTLEIQRTEQGDSAMYLCASSARTGAQETQYFGPGTRLLVL.

In nucleotides, the CDR3 is TGTGCCAGCAGCTTCTCTAGCGGGGGACGCCAAGAGACCCAGTACTTC. Translation gives CASSFSSGGRQETQYF. The V and J genes are TRBV7-2 and TRBJ2-5; TRBD2 matches 10 bases. This CDR3 is 16 amino acids long. The J segment lost 1 base and the V segment lost 3 bases, leaving 5 bases of the junction unmatched. The germline V gene has CDR1 SGHTA and CDR2 FQGNSA.

The chain carries TRBV28 and TRBJ1-1; no definite D call. Trimming removed 7 bases at V and 0 bases at J, with 6 bases between. Per germline, CDR1 MDHEN and CDR2 SYDVKM. The CDR3 totals 12 residues. The CDR3 protein is CASKVMNTEAFF. The DNA for the CDR3 is TGTGCCAGCAAAGTTATGAACACTGAAGCTTTCTTT.

This clonotype was observed a few times. The chain is built from TRBV6-1 and TRBJ2-7; maybe TRBD1 (6 bases). Germline V gene sequence: CDR1 MNHNS, CDR2 SASEGT. Trimming cost V 1 base and J 2 bases, with 9 bases left between them. CDR3 length equals 14 residues. The CDR3 here is CASSEGTETYEQYF. The CDR3 DNA follows: TGTGCCAGCAGTGAAGGGACAGAAACCTACGAGCAGTACTTC.

This clonotype was picked up a small number of times. The V and J genes are TRBV11-2 and TRBJ2-7; unclear D gene. Germline V gene data show CDR1 as SGHAT and CDR2 as FQNNGV. The V end lost 5 bases, the J end lost 4 bases, and 12 bases lay between the germline ends. The CDR3 has 13 residues. DNA of the CDR3: TGTGCCAGCAGCATCGGCTTGTCATACGAGCAGTACTTC. It codes for CASSIGLSYEQYF.

The chain combines TRBV4-2 with TRBJ2-1; D is undetermined. There are 15 residues in the CDR3. Trimming shortened V by 1 base and J by 6 bases, and 13 bases separated the two germline ends. Germline CDR1 and CDR2: LGHNA and YNFKEQ. The chain's CDR3 is CASSQVYAGTNEQFF. DNA for the CDR3: TGTGCCAGCAGCCAAGTTTACGCAGGAACCAATGAGCAGTTCTTC.

The sample holds a few counts of this clonotype. The V and J genes are TRBV7-9 and TRBJ2-1, with TRBD2 as a possible D gene (5 bases). The V gene's germline CDR1 is SEHNR and CDR2 FQNEAQ (reference sequence). V lost 8 bases and J 2 bases, leaving 16 bases between the germline ends. The CDR3 has 15 amino acids. The CDR3, as DNA: TGTGCCAGCCGAACGGACTCCTACACCTACAATGAGCAGTTCTTC. Protein: CASRTDSYTYNEQFF.

This clonotype was picked up a small number of times. The chain combines TRBV19 with TRBJ2-6; 11 bases line up with TRBD2. Germline assignment: CDR1 LNHDA and CDR2 SQIVND (reference sequence). The CDR3 has 18 residues. The junction had 7 bases not matched to a gene; V was cut back by 6 bases and J by 0 bases. CDR3 amino acids: CASRVEGLAVSGANVLTF. The CDR3 coding sequence is TGTGCCAGTAGGGTAGAGGGACTAGCGGTCTCTGGGGCCAACGTCCTGACTTTC.

The V gene is TRBV12-5, the J gene TRBJ2-1; maybe TRBD1 (5 bases). The CDR3 length is 14 residues. Germline CDR1 reads LGHNT; CDR2 reads FRNRAP. Trimming left V 0 bases short and J 7 bases short, with 10 bases between. The DNA of the CDR3 is TGTGCTAGTGGTTTGGTAGGCAGGGCGAATGAGCAGTTCTTC. Its translation is CASGLVGRANEQFF. The whole variable domain, filled in from reference TRBV12-5 and TRBJ2-1, reads DARVTQTPRHKVTEMGQEVTMRCQPILGHNTVFWYRQTMMQGLELLAYFRNRAPLDDSGMPKDRFSAEMPDATLATLKIQPSEPRDSAVYFCASGLVGRANEQFFGPGTRLTVL.

This clonotype was seen a few times. The chain combines TRBV7-9 with TRBJ2-7; maybe TRBD1 (6 bases). The CDR3 runs 13 residues. V was pared by 5 bases and J by 9 bases, with 17 bases between. CDR1 and CDR2 (germline): SEHNR, FQNEAQ (reference sequence). The CDR3 here is CASSTRTDLLQYF. The DNA for the CDR3 is TGTGCCAGCAGCACCCGGACAGATCTTTTGCAGTACTTC. Full variable domain (rest looked up from reference TRBV7-9 and TRBJ2-7): DTGVSQNPRHKITKRGQNVTFRCDPISEHNRLYWYRQTLGQGPEFLTYFQNEAQLEKSRLLSDRFSAERPKGSFSTLEIQRTEQGDSAMYLCASSTRTDLLQYFGPGTRLTVT.

The CDR3 protein is CASSVGPLDEQFF. The CDR3 bases are TGTGCCAGCAGCGTCGGACCTTTGGATGAGCAGTTCTTC. V gene TRBV9 combines with J gene TRBJ2-1; D remains ambiguous. Trimming pared 2 bases from V and 8 bases from J, leaving 11 bases between. There are 13 residues in the CDR3. Per the germline V gene, CDR1 is SGDLS and CDR2 is YYNGEE.

This chain joins TRBV6-1 and TRBJ2-5; D gene ambiguous. V was pared by 2 bases and J by 1 base, with 8 bases between. The CDR3 runs 14 residues. Germline CDR1 reads MNHNS; CDR2 reads SASEGT. The chain's CDR3 is CASSELGIQETQYF. The CDR3 DNA reads TGTGCCAGCAGTGAATTGGGGATCCAAGAGACCCAGTACTTC.

This clonotype was seen more than once but under ten times. V gene TRBV6-1 combines with J gene TRBJ2-3, with D possibly matching TRBD1 (6 bases). Trimming pared 6 bases from V and 1 base from J, leaving 14 bases between. This CDR3 is 15 amino acids long. In germline, CDR1 is MNHNS, CDR2 SASEGT. The CDR3 loop is CASSAGQRGTDTQYF. The CDR3 DNA follows: TGTGCCAGCAGCGCCGGACAGAGGGGCACAGATACGCAGTATTTT.

In this sample, this clonotype turned up a few times. The V call is TRBV7-2, the J call TRBJ2-1; D ambiguous. The CDR3 contains 17 residues. V was pared by 6 bases and J by 0 bases, with 18 bases between. From germline, CDR1 is SGHTA and CDR2 FQGNSA. This chain's CDR3 is CASSSPAQKFSYNEQFF. The CDR3 DNA sequence: TGTGCCAGCAGTTCACCCGCCCAGAAATTCTCCTACAATGAGCAGTTCTTC.

This clonotype was found a few times. The V call is TRBV4-1, the J call TRBJ2-3; D is possibly TRBD1 (6 bases). With 9 bases removed from V and 0 bases from J, the gap between germline ends came to 7 bases. Germline V gene sequence: CDR1 MGHRA, CDR2 YSYEKL. This CDR3 has 12 amino acids. The CDR3 reads CASGQSTDTQYF. CDR3 nucleotides: TGCGCCAGTGGACAGAGCACAGATACGCAGTATTTT.

This clonotype appeared a few times. The chain couples TRBV7-2 to TRBJ2-2; D may be TRBD2 (7 bases). The V gene lost 3 bases and the J gene lost 7 bases, with 15 bases spanning the gap. The CDR3 runs 15 residues. Germline V gene sequence: CDR1 SGHTA, CDR2 FQGNSA. As DNA, the CDR3 is TGTGCCAGCAGCTTCACCCCGGGGGGCAGCGGGGAGCTGTTTTTT. It yields the protein CASSFTPGGSGELFF.

By sample share, this clonotype is medium-sized. V usage is TRBV12-3 or TRBV12-4 and J usage is TRBJ1-1; unclear D gene. The CDR3 loop spans 14 amino acids. Trimming removed 5 bases from V and 1 base from J, with 11 bases in between. CDR3 sequence: CASSPPGWNTEAFF. The DNA for the CDR3 is TGTGCCAGCAGTCCGCCTGGATGGAACACTGAAGCTTTCTTT.

V is TRBV4-3 and J is TRBJ2-7, with TRBD1 matching over 8 bases. Germline values: CDR1 LGHNA, CDR2 YSLEER. J lost 4 bases, V lost 2 bases, and 4 bases had no gene match. The CDR3 loop spans 14 amino acids. CDR3 in DNA: TGCGCCAGCAGCCAATACAGGGGGGCATACGAGCAGTACTTC. The encoded protein is CASSQYRGAYEQYF.

This clonotype was counted a few times. This chain links TRBV7-2 with TRBJ2-5, with D hard to call. From germline, CDR1 is SGHTA and CDR2 FQGNSA. CDR3 length equals 15 residues. Trimming cost V 0 bases and J 2 bases, with 10 bases left between them. The CDR3 here is CASSLAVSRQETQYF. The CDR3 coding sequence is TGTGCCAGCAGCTTAGCGGTCAGTCGGCAAGAGACCCAGTACTTC.

The V and J genes are TRBV7-6 and TRBJ2-5; 8 bases line up with TRBD1. CDR1 is SGHVS and CDR2 is FNYEAQ in the germline V gene. CDR3 size: 15 residues. V lost 0 bases, J lost 5 bases, and 5 bases stayed unmatched. This CDR3 is CASSLATGASETQYF. For the CDR3, the DNA is TGTGCCAGCAGCTTAGCGACAGGGGCGTCGGAGACCCAGTACTTC.

This clonotype was seen only a few times. For the CDR3, the DNA is TGTGCCAGCAGCGGGGCAGGGACGTTTGCAACTAATGAAAAACTGTTTTTT. Protein: CASSGAGTFATNEKLFF. This chain joins TRBV7-6 and TRBJ1-4; D perhaps matches TRBD1 (5 bases). Germline V gene data show CDR1 as SGHVS and CDR2 as FNYEAQ. This CDR3 region has 17 residues. V lost 5 bases to trimming and J lost 0 bases, with 16 bases between them.

This chain links TRBV7-2 with TRBJ2-5, with 11 nucleotides matching TRBD2. Germline CDR1 is SGHTA and CDR2 is FQGNSA. Losses at the gene ends were 1 base for V and 1 base for J; bases not matched to a gene: 8. The CDR3 is 18 amino acids. The CDR3 reads CASSLGAVAGGIQETQYF. The CDR3 DNA follows: TGTGCCAGCAGCTTAGGTGCGGTAGCGGGAGGGATCCAAGAGACCCAGTACTTC.